The 2 T cell receptor beta chains in this list originate from one sample, sequenced in a study of beta chain features in type 1 diabetes. Since all of the isolated RNA was reverse transcribed, expressed TCRB transcripts were what got sequenced. Generated by immunoSEQ multiplex PCR, the TCRdb table keeps only in-frame clones and is missing some. The sample yields around 180,000 clones, roughly 8% seen once. Study conclusions and caveats: Shortening that was moderate but significant affected the TCRB CDR3s of Type 1 diabetes patients in all four CD4+ subsets.

The antigens of these receptors remain unknown. Sequenced sample: central memory CD4+ T cells from blood. These receptor sequences come from a man between 18 and 35 years old with type 1 diabetes.

This clone was counted between two and nine times. The genes are TRBV18 and TRBJ2-4, with 8 bases that match TRBD2. The germline V gene has CDR1 KGHSH and CDR2 LQKENI. The trim removed 6 bases at V and 3 bases at J, leaving 7 bases unmatched. CDR3 length equals 15 residues. CDR3 in DNA: TGTGCCAGCTCTCCTATACTAGCGGACAAAAACATTCAGTACTTC. Its translation: CASSPILADKNIQYF. Full variable domain (outside the CDR3, taken from reference TRBV18 and TRBJ2-4): NAGVMQNPRHLVRRRGQEARLRCSPMKGHSHVYWYRQLPEEGLKFMVYLQKENIIDESGMPKERFSAEFPKEGPSILRIQQVVRGDSAAYFCASSPILADKNIQYFGAGTRLSVL.

J is TRBJ2-7 and V is TRBV5-4; 10 nucleotides match TRBD2. Germline CDR1 SGHNT, CDR2 YYREEE (reference sequence). With 2 bases clipped from V and 3 bases from J, the junction kept 2 bases outside the gene matches. This CDR3 spans 14 amino acids. The CDR3: CASSFTSGNYEQYF. CDR3 in DNA: TGTGCCAGCAGCTTTACTAGCGGGAACTACGAGCAGTACTTC.